This T cell receptor (beta chain) originates from a study of T cell repertoires in cytomegalovirus infection. Study overall: Based on public TCR beta signatures, there were indications of CMV infection and of a matching HLA type. Overall study findings and caveats: The ex vivo response was dominated by HLA-C-restricted CMV-specific TCR beta clonotypes.

TCRdb redid the calling of the reads with MiXCR, one entry per CDR3 protein. The repertoire holds roughly 120,000 distinct CDR3 sequences, with roughly 30% as singletons. CDR1 is MNHNS and CDR2 is SASEGT in the germline V gene. V shed 1 base and J shed 0 bases, with 9 bases lying between them. The CDR3 length is 16 residues. This clonotype was seen a few times. Its antigen is unidentified. This clonotype was obtained from a human donor in good health (CMV status not recorded). Some clones in this sample may be carry-over from other donors' samples. This sample comprised CD8+ T cells from cultured PBMCs, obtained from culture after CMV antigen stimulation. The rearrangement joins TRBV6-1 to TRBJ2-2; perhaps TRBD2 as D (6 bases). CDR3 sequence reads: CASSEVGTPNTGELFF. The CDR3 DNA reads as TGTGCCAGCAGTGAAGTCGGGACTCCGAACACCGGGGAGCTGTTTTTT.